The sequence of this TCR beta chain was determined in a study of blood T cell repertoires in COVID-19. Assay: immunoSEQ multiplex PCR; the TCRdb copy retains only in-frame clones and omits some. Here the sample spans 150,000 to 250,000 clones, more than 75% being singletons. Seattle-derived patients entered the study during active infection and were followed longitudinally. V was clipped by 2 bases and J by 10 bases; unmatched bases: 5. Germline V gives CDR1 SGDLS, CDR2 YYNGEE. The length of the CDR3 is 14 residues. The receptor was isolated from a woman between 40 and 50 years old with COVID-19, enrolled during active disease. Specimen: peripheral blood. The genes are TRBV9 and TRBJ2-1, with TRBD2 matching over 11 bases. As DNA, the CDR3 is TGTGCCAGCAGCGTTAGCGGGGGGGCCTCGGAGCAGTTCTTC. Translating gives CASSVSGGASEQFF.